The 26 T cell receptor beta chains below were found in one sample sequenced in a study of blood T cell repertoires in COVID-19. The protocol was immunoSEQ multiplex PCR, while the TCRdb copy is restricted to in-frame clones and leaves out a portion. There are about 180,000 clones in the sample; approximately 88% occur only once, and 9% lies in the top ten. The sequencing input was PBMCs or T cells enriched from blood (not recorded which). The receptors derive from a woman younger than 35 who had recovered from COVID-19.

This chain connects TRBV25-1 to TRBJ1-2; D remains unclear. The CDR3 has 14 amino acids. Germline V gene lookup returns CDR1 MGHDK and CDR2 SYGVNS. Trimming cost V 0 bases and J 2 bases, with 7 bases left between them. In DNA, the CDR3 is TGTGCCAGCAGTGAATACGGGAACAACTATGGCTACACCTTC. It specifies CASSEYGNNYGYTF.

The chain is built from TRBV6-2 or TRBV6-3 and TRBJ2-3; no clear D. Germline CDR1 MNHEY, CDR2 SVGEGT. The CDR3 has 15 residues. Trimming left V 2 bases short and J 3 bases short, with 12 bases between. CDR3 protein: CASSYMNRETDTQYF. In nucleotides, the CDR3 is TGTGCCAGCAGTTACATGAACAGAGAGACAGATACGCAGTATTTT.

The chain carries TRBV2 and TRBJ1-1; 8 positions agree with TRBD1. The ends lost 3 bases at V and 1 base at J; junction bases unmatched: 4. The CDR3 extends over 15 amino acids. CDR1 is SNHLY, CDR2 FYNNEI, per germline. CDR3 DNA: TGTGCCAGCAGTGAGGGGGACAGGACGAACACTGAAGCTTTCTTT. This gives the protein CASSEGDRTNTEAFF.

The chain employs TRBV4-1 and TRBJ2-7, with 10 bases that match TRBD1. The CDR3 extends over 16 amino acids. The J segment lost 5 bases and the V segment lost 1 base, leaving 8 bases of the junction unmatched. Germline lookup yields CDR1 MGHRA and CDR2 YSYEKL. The DNA for the CDR3 is TGCGCCAGCAGCCAAGCGGAGAGGGACAGGGGCAACGAGCAGTACTTC. It is translated as CASSQAERDRGNEQYF.

The V and J genes are TRBV10-3 and TRBJ2-3; a possible D gene is TRBD2 (6 bases). The length of the CDR3 is 21 residues. CDR1 and CDR2 (germline): ENHRY, SYGVKD. The V gene lost 0 bases and the J gene lost 2 bases, with 27 bases spanning the gap. CDR3 region: CAISESTGSYGTALNTDTQYF. The CDR3 nucleotides read TGTGCCATCAGTGAGTCTACTGGGTCCTACGGGACTGCACTAAACACAGATACGCAGTATTTT.

The chain links TRBV18 to TRBJ2-7; D might be TRBD2 (6 bases). This CDR3 contains 13 residues. Trimming pared 2 bases from V and 4 bases from J, leaving 9 bases between. Germline CDR1 and CDR2: KGHSH and LQKENI. The CDR3, as DNA: TGTGCCAGCTCACCAGGAGGGTTATACGAGCAGTACTTC. As protein: CASSPGGLYEQYF. The full variable domain, completed using reference TRBV18 and TRBJ2-7, is NAGVMQNPRHLVRRRGQEARLRCSPMKGHSHVYWYRQLPEEGLKFMVYLQKENIIDESGMPKERFSAEFPKEGPSILRIQQVVRGDSAAYFCASSPGGLYEQYFGPGTRLTVT.

The V gene is TRBV5-1, the J gene TRBJ1-1; 7 nucleotides match TRBD1. Germline V lookup: CDR1 SGHRS, CDR2 YFSETQ. J gave up 6 bases and V 4 bases, and 9 bases lay outside the gene matches. The CDR3 length is 14 residues. CDR3 DNA sequence: TGCGCCAGCAGCCCGCGGGCAGGGGGGCCTGAAGCTTTCTTT. Residues: CASSPRAGGPEAFF. Filled out from reference TRBV5-1 and TRBJ1-1, the complete variable domain reads KAGVTQTPRYLIKTRGQQVTLSCSPISGHRSVSWYQQTPGQGLQFLFEYFSETQRNKGNFPGRFSGRQFSNSRSEMNVSTLELGDSALYLCASSPRAGGPEAFFGQGTRLTVV.

The chain joins TRBV7-2 to TRBJ1-1; D unresolved. The CDR3 is 15 amino acids. Per the germline V gene, CDR1 is SGHTA and CDR2 is FQGNSA. V lost 1 base to trimming and J lost 8 bases, with 17 bases between them. The CDR3 loop reads CASSLVSPATTEAFF. CDR3 coding DNA: TGTGCCAGCAGCTTAGTTAGTCCTGCGACAACAGAAGCTTTCTTT.

V is TRBV7-2 and J is TRBJ1-1; D gene unclear. Per germline, CDR1 SGHTA and CDR2 FQGNSA. Trimming removed 5 bases from V and 5 bases from J, with 12 bases in between. The CDR3 is 13 amino acids. The CDR3 here is CASSSRGGTEAFF. CDR3 coding DNA: TGTGCCAGCAGCAGCAGAGGAGGGACTGAAGCTTTCTTT.

The V call is TRBV6-5, the J call TRBJ2-3; possible D gene TRBD1, 6 bases. Germline CDR1 and CDR2: MNHEY and SVGAGI. There are 13 residues in the CDR3. With 7 bases removed from V and 8 bases from J, the gap between germline ends came to 16 bases. The CDR3 loop is CASTQGRGVTQYF. The CDR3 DNA reads TGTGCCAGCACCCAGGGGCGAGGGGTTACGCAGTATTTT.

The J gene is TRBJ2-7, the V gene TRBV28; perhaps TRBD1 as D (6 bases). CDR1 is MDHEN, CDR2 SYDVKM, per germline. The CDR3 runs 16 residues. Trimming pared 3 bases from V and 2 bases from J, leaving 17 bases between. The CDR3 DNA sequence: TGTGCCAGCAGTTTGCGTGGTGGGGGCCATACCTACGAGCAGTACTTC. Amino acids: CASSLRGGGHTYEQYF.

This chain links TRBV7-2 with TRBJ1-3, with 7 bases fitting TRBD1. CDR1 and CDR2 (germline): SGHTA, FQGNSA. The CDR3 loop spans 14 amino acids. The V segment lost 5 bases and the J segment 3 bases; nucleotides outside the gene matches: 4. CDR3 in amino acids: CASSLGTVGNTIYF. CDR3 coding DNA: TGTGCCAGCAGCCTCGGGACAGTTGGAAACACCATATATTTT. The full variable domain, completed using reference TRBV7-2 and TRBJ1-3, is GAGVSQSPSNKVTEKGKDVELRCDPISGHTALYWYRQSLGQGLEFLIYFQGNSAPDKSGLPSDRFSAERTGGSVSTLTIQRTQQEDSAVYLCASSLGTVGNTIYFGEGSWLTVV.

The V gene is TRBV15, the J gene TRBJ1-4; 10 positions agree with TRBD1. Germline CDR1 reads LNHNV; CDR2 reads YYDKDF (reference sequence). The CDR3 has 16 amino acids. J lost 7 bases, V lost 1 base, and 6 bases had no gene match. CDR3 in DNA: TGTGCCACCAGCAGAGGACAGGGGGCTGTAGGTGAAAAACTGTTTTTT. Translation gives CATSRGQGAVGEKLFF.

The V call is TRBV11-2, the J call TRBJ2-7; the D gene is possibly TRBD1 (5 bases). The CDR3 covers 14 residues. The ends were cut back, 5 bases at V and 3 bases at J, with 14 bases in the middle. Germline-derived CDR1 and CDR2 are SGHAT and FQNNGV. This CDR3 reads CASSEDSDSYEQYF. CDR3 sequence (DNA): TGTGCCAGCAGCGAAGATTCCGACAGCTACGAGCAGTACTTC.

Concerning this clone: One junction end disagrees with the germline gene, perhaps due to a read error. V gene TRBV6-5 combines with J gene TRBJ1-4, with 7 bases identical to TRBD1. This CDR3 comprises 15 residues. Germline V gene lookup returns CDR1 MNHEY and CDR2 SVGAGI. The DNA for the CDR3 is TGTGCCAGCCGAACAGGGGTGGATCTTAATGAAAAACTGCTTTTT. It codes for CASRTGVDLNEKLLF.

This clone was seen just once. The chain links TRBV2 to TRBJ2-7, with 10 bases matching TRBD2. CDR3 length: 15 residues. The V segment lost 6 bases and the J segment 0 bases; nucleotides outside the gene matches: 5. The germline CDR1 and CDR2 sequences are SNHLY and FYNNEI. The CDR3 nucleotides are TGTGCCAGCAGGAGAGCGGGAGGGACCTCCTACGAGCAGTACTTC. Protein sequence: CASRRAGGTSYEQYF. The variable domain in full, completed from reference TRBV2 and TRBJ2-7, reads EPEVTQTPSHQVTQMGQEVILRCVPISNHLYFYWYRQILGQKVEFLVSFYNNEISEKSEIFDDQFSVERPDGSNFTLKIRSTKLEDSAMYFCASRRAGGTSYEQYFGPGTRLTVT.

The chain couples TRBV19 to TRBJ2-5, with 8 bases identical to TRBD1. V lost 4 bases and J lost 2; bases outside the gene matches: 3. The CDR3 loop spans 14 amino acids. The V gene's germline CDR1 is LNHDA and CDR2 SQIVND (reference sequence). Here the CDR3 DNA reads TGTGCCAGTAGTACCCGGACAGGGCAAGAGACCCAGTACTTC. Amino acid sequence: CASSTRTGQETQYF.

The chain uses TRBV28 and TRBJ1-2; D remains ambiguous. CDR1 and CDR2 from the germline V gene are MDHEN and SYDVKM. The V gene lost 7 bases and the J gene lost 7 bases, with 13 bases spanning the gap. The CDR3 is 12 residues long. The CDR3 bases are TGTGCCAGCATCGGCCTGGGCCGTGGCTACACCTTC. Its protein is CASIGLGRGYTF.

CDR3 DNA sequence: TGTGCCAGTAGCCTGGGGGGTGAATCAGATACGCAGTATTTT. This codes for CASSLGGESDTQYF. The V call is TRBV19, the J call TRBJ2-3, with a weak D call TRBD2 (6 bases). Trimming took off 6 bases at V and 4 bases at J, with 14 bases between the two ends. From germline, CDR1 is LNHDA and CDR2 SQIVND (reference sequence). The length of the CDR3 is 14 residues. Looking up the rest from reference TRBV19 and TRBJ2-3 gives the full variable domain: DGGITQSPKYLFRKEGQNVTLSCEQNLNHDAMYWYRQDPGQGLRLIYYSQIVNDFQKGDIAEGYSVSREKKESFPLTVTSAQKNPTAFYLCASSLGGESDTQYFGPGTRLTVL.

This clone was found once. The rearrangement links TRBV7-2 to TRBJ1-1; no reliable D call. In germline, CDR1 is SGHTA, CDR2 FQGNSA. V shed 1 base and J shed 0 bases, with 9 bases lying between them. There are 15 residues in the CDR3. The CDR3 DNA reads as TGTGCCAGCAGCTTAGTTTACAGTCTGAACACTGAAGCTTTCTTT. Protein sequence: CASSLVYSLNTEAFF.

The rearrangement joins TRBV7-8 to TRBJ2-1; perhaps TRBD2 as D (5 bases). Germline lookup yields CDR1 SGHVS and CDR2 FQNEAQ. The CDR3 consists of 13 residues. V was clipped by 5 bases and J by 6 bases, with 11 bases between them. The CDR3 reads CASSRGLTNEQFF. The CDR3 bases are TGTGCCAGCAGCCGCGGACTGACCAATGAGCAGTTCTTC.

V usage is TRBV5-4 and J usage is TRBJ2-4, with D tentatively TRBD2 (5 bases). The CDR3 spans 14 residues. Trimming stripped 0 bases from V and 2 bases from J, with 6 bases between. Per the germline V gene, CDR1 is SGHNT and CDR2 is YYREEE (reference sequence). The CDR3 DNA reads as TGTGCCAGCAGCTTGGCTAGCTCCAAAAACATTCAGTACTTC. Amino acids: CASSLASSKNIQYF. Filled out from reference TRBV5-4 and TRBJ2-4, the complete variable domain reads ETGVTQSPTHLIKTRGQQVTLRCSSQSGHNTVSWYQQALGQGPQFIFQYYREEENGRGNFPPRFSGLQFPNYSSELNVNALELDDSALYLCASSLASSKNIQYFGAGTRLSVL.

The chain links TRBV18 to TRBJ1-2, with a tentative D call TRBD1 (6 bases). CDR1 KGHSH and CDR2 LQKENI come from the germline V gene. The germline V and J ends were trimmed by 3 bases and 2 bases, with 10 bases remaining between them. The CDR3 extends over 14 amino acids. DNA of the CDR3: TGTGCCAGCTCACCGGGGGACACGAACTATGGCTACACCTTC. It yields the protein CASSPGDTNYGYTF.

The chain has TRBV11-2 and TRBJ2-3, with D maybe TRBD1 (5 bases). The CDR3 runs 16 residues. Germline CDR1 reads SGHAT; CDR2 reads FQNNGV. The V end lost 5 bases, the J end lost 5 bases, and 20 bases lay between the germline ends. The CDR3 nucleotides are TGTGCCAGCAGCCTTCCGGACATCCCGACGGGAGATACGCAGTATTTT. Protein: CASSLPDIPTGDTQYF.

The V call is TRBV19, the J call TRBJ1-2; TRBD1 aligns across 8 bases. With V trimmed by 2 bases and J by 5 bases, 4 bases remained unmatched. CDR1 is LNHDA, CDR2 SQIVND, per germline (reference sequence). This CDR3 spans 14 amino acids. CDR3 nucleotides: TGTGCCAGTAGTATACAGGGACAGGCGTATGGCTACACCTTC. As protein: CASSIQGQAYGYTF. The full variable domain, completed using reference TRBV19 and TRBJ1-2, is DGGITQSPKYLFRKEGQNVTLSCEQNLNHDAMYWYRQDPGQGLRLIYYSQIVNDFQKGDIAEGYSVSREKKESFPLTVTSAQKNPTAFYLCASSIQGQAYGYTFGSGTRLTVV.

This chain connects TRBV2 to TRBJ1-1; 7 positions agree with TRBD1. The ends lost 6 bases at V and 11 bases at J; junction bases unmatched: 15. CDR1 and CDR2 from the germline V gene are SNHLY and FYNNEI. The CDR3 covers 14 residues. The CDR3 reads CASREGATVGPAFF. Here the CDR3 DNA reads TGTGCCAGCAGGGAGGGGGCGACGGTAGGCCCCGCTTTCTTT.